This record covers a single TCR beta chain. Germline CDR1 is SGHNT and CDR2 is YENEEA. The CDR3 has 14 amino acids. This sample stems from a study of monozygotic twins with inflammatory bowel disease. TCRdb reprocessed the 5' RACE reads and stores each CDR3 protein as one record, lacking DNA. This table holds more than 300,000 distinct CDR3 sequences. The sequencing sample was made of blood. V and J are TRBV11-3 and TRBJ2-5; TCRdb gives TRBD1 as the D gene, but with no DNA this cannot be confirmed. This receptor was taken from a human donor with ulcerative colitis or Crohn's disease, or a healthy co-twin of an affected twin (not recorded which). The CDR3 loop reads CASSRTQGAETQYF.